The rows below give T cell receptor beta chains drawn from one sample of a study of shared clonotypes between healthy human individuals. The data were produced by immunoSEQ multiplex PCR, yet TCRdb's version contains in-frame clones alone and is incomplete. The sample consists of 2,100,000 or so clones, 90% to 96% of them appearing once. The sequenced sample was naive CD4+ T cells sorted from blood. The receptors stem from a man in his late teens or twenties in good health. CDR3s include the opening cysteine and the closing phenylalanine or tryptophan. D genes are given only for firm matches. Where a row states a size, it is once, few, many or the class of an expanded clone; other rows omit it.

CDR3 DNA: TGTGCCAGCAGCTTAGCCGGGACAGGGGGAAACACCATATATTTT; CDR3 protein: CASSLAGTGGNTIYF; D gene: TRBD1; clone size: .; V gene: TRBV7-9; J gene: TRBJ1-3
CDR3 DNA: TGTGCCAGCAGCTTGAATCAGGGCGTCAATGAGCAGTTCTTC; CDR3 protein: CASSLNQGVNEQFF; D gene: .; clone size: .; V gene: TRBV5-4; J gene: TRBJ2-1
CDR3 DNA: TGTGCCAGCAGCCTTAACAGGGTAAACTATGGCTACACCTTC; CDR3 protein: CASSLNRVNYGYTF; D gene: .; clone size: .; V gene: TRBV7-2; J gene: TRBJ1-2
CDR3 DNA: TGTGCCAGCAGCTCAACCTCCGGGACTAGCGGGAGTGGTCGCGAGCAGTACTTC; CDR3 protein: CASSSTSGTSGSGREQYF; D gene: TRBD2; clone size: .; V gene: TRBV7-2; J gene: TRBJ2-7
CDR3 DNA: TGTGCCAGCAGTCGGGGTAGCGGGAGCGCAGATACGCAGTATTTT; CDR3 protein: CASSRGSGSADTQYF; D gene: TRBD2; clone size: .; V gene: TRBV6-5; J gene: TRBJ2-3
CDR3 DNA: TGTGCCAGCAGTCCCGGGACAGGGGGAACAGATACGCAGTATTTT; CDR3 protein: CASSPGTGGTDTQYF; D gene: TRBD1; clone size: .; V gene: TRBV6-5; J gene: TRBJ2-3
CDR3 DNA: TGTGCCAGCAGCGTAGGATCGCTAAGTGTTGCTGGAAACACCATATATTTT; CDR3 protein: CASSVGSLSVAGNTIYF; D gene: .; clone size: .; V gene: TRBV9; J gene: TRBJ1-3
CDR3 DNA: TGTGCCAGCAGTGAATATAAGGGTTCACCCCTCCACTTT; CDR3 protein: CASSEYKGSPLHF; D gene: .; clone size: .; V gene: TRBV25-1; J gene: TRBJ1-6
CDR3 DNA: TGTGCCAGCAGCGTACAGGGGGGTTTATATGGCTACACCTTC; CDR3 protein: CASSVQGGLYGYTF; D gene: TRBD1; clone size: .; V gene: TRBV5-5; J gene: TRBJ1-2
CDR3 DNA: TGCGCCAGCAGCATAGACTCGGACAGGAAGAAGCAGTTCTTC; CDR3 protein: CASSIDSDRKKQFF; D gene: TRBD1; clone size: .; V gene: TRBV5-1; J gene: TRBJ2-1
CDR3 DNA: TGCGCCAGCAGCTTGGTCTTGTCAGGGGGCAAGGATACGCAGTATTTT; CDR3 protein: CASSLVLSGGKDTQYF; D gene: TRBD1; clone size: .; V gene: TRBV5-1; J gene: TRBJ2-3
CDR3 DNA: TGTGCCAGCAGCTTGGGAGGGGGCTATGGCTACACCTTC; CDR3 protein: CASSLGGGYGYTF; D gene: .; clone size: .; V gene: TRBV5-6; J gene: TRBJ1-2
CDR3 DNA: TGCAGTGCTAGTCAGAACACTGAAGCTTTCTTT; CDR3 protein: CSASQNTEAFF; D gene: .; clone size: .; V gene: TRBV20-1; J gene: TRBJ1-1
CDR3 DNA: TGCGCCAGCAGACCTGCTCACACAGGGTCCAATGAGCAGTTCTTC; CDR3 protein: CASRPAHTGSNEQFF; D gene: .; clone size: .; V gene: TRBV4-3; J gene: TRBJ2-1
CDR3 DNA: TGTGCCAGCAGCCTAGGGACAGGGAGGACAGATACGCAGTATTTT; CDR3 protein: CASSLGTGRTDTQYF; D gene: TRBD1; clone size: once; V gene: TRBV28; J gene: TRBJ2-3
CDR3 DNA: TGTGCCAGCAGCCCAGGTGTCCGCGAGACCCAGTACTTC; CDR3 protein: CASSPGVRETQYF; D gene: .; clone size: .; V gene: TRBV11-2; J gene: TRBJ2-5
CDR3 DNA: TGTGCCAGCAGCCGTTCTGGGACAGACTATGGCTACACCTTC; CDR3 protein: CASSRSGTDYGYTF; D gene: TRBD1; clone size: .; V gene: TRBV11-2; J gene: TRBJ1-2
CDR3 DNA: TGTGCCATCAGTGACAAGGGGCGAGGCGACACCGGGGAGCTGTTTTTT; CDR3 protein: CAISDKGRGDTGELFF; D gene: .; clone size: .; V gene: TRBV10-3; J gene: TRBJ2-2
CDR3 DNA: TGTGCCACGCACAGATTTAACACTGAAGCTTTCTTT; CDR3 protein: CATHRFNTEAFF; D gene: .; clone size: .; V gene: TRBV5-8; J gene: TRBJ1-1
CDR3 DNA: TGTGCCAGCAGCATCACCTCTGGGGCCAACGTCCTGACTTTC; CDR3 protein: CASSITSGANVLTF; D gene: .; clone size: .; V gene: TRBV5-4; J gene: TRBJ2-6
CDR3 DNA: TGTGCCAGCAGCTTGGGGACAGGGACCTCCTACAATGAGCAGTTCTTC; CDR3 protein: CASSLGTGTSYNEQFF; D gene: TRBD1; clone size: .; V gene: TRBV5-5; J gene: TRBJ2-1
CDR3 DNA: TGTGCCAGCACGGCTAGCGGGGGGGCCCAGTTCTTC; CDR3 protein: CASTASGGAQFF; D gene: TRBD2; clone size: .; V gene: TRBV2; J gene: TRBJ2-1
CDR3 DNA: TGCGCCAGCAGCATCCGGGTTTCGTTCGACAATGAGCAGTTCTTC; CDR3 protein: CASSIRVSFDNEQFF; D gene: .; clone size: .; V gene: TRBV5-1; J gene: TRBJ2-1
CDR3 DNA: TGCGCCAGCAGCACCACTGGGGAGACCCAGTACTTC; CDR3 protein: CASSTTGETQYF; D gene: .; clone size: .; V gene: TRBV5-1; J gene: TRBJ2-5
CDR3 DNA: TGTGCCAGCAGCTTGGAAGGCGCACCAGATACGCAGTATTTT; CDR3 protein: CASSLEGAPDTQYF; D gene: .; clone size: .; V gene: TRBV7-9; J gene: TRBJ2-3
CDR3 DNA: TGCGCCAGCAGTGAGCTTGCGGGAGGGCCAACAGATACGCAGTATTTT; CDR3 protein: CASSELAGGPTDTQYF; D gene: TRBD2; clone size: .; V gene: TRBV10-1; J gene: TRBJ2-3
CDR3 DNA: TGTGCCAGCAGCGCCTTTTACGAGCAGTACTTC; CDR3 protein: CASSAFYEQYF; D gene: .; clone size: .; V gene: TRBV6-1; J gene: TRBJ2-7
CDR3 DNA: TGTGCCAGCAGCGTAGCACCTAGCGGCCAAGAGACCCAGTACTTC; CDR3 protein: CASSVAPSGQETQYF; D gene: TRBD2; clone size: once; V gene: TRBV9; J gene: TRBJ2-5
CDR3 DNA: TGTGCCTGGGGACAGGCGGGTACTGAAGCTTTCTTT; CDR3 protein: CAWGQAGTEAFF; D gene: TRBD1; clone size: few; V gene: TRBV30; J gene: TRBJ1-1
CDR3 DNA: TGTGCCAGCAATCAGGGGAGAAATTCACCCCTCCACTTT; CDR3 protein: CASNQGRNSPLHF; D gene: .; clone size: .; V gene: TRBV27; J gene: TRBJ1-6
CDR3 DNA: TGCAGCGTGGACGGACTAGTTGGTACAGATACGCAGTATTTT; CDR3 protein: CSVDGLVGTDTQYF; D gene: TRBD2; clone size: once; V gene: TRBV29-1; J gene: TRBJ2-3
CDR3 DNA: TGCGCCAGCCACACCCGGGACAGCTACGAGCAGTACTTC; CDR3 protein: CASHTRDSYEQYF; D gene: TRBD1; clone size: .; V gene: TRBV10-1; J gene: TRBJ2-7
CDR3 DNA: TGTGCCAGCAGTGAATGGGTTTCCAACGAGCAGTACTTC; CDR3 protein: CASSEWVSNEQYF; D gene: .; clone size: .; V gene: TRBV2; J gene: TRBJ2-7
CDR3 DNA: TGTGCCAGCAGCCCGCGGGGGAGAAACGGGAAGACCCAGTACTTC; CDR3 protein: CASSPRGRNGKTQYF; D gene: TRBD2; clone size: .; V gene: TRBV7-8; J gene: TRBJ2-5
CDR3 DNA: TGTGCCATCAGTGGCGCTATGTCCCGGAATAGCGGGACCCCCTACGAGCAGTACTTC; CDR3 protein: CAISGAMSRNSGTPYEQYF; D gene: TRBD2; clone size: .; V gene: TRBV10-3; J gene: TRBJ2-7
CDR3 DNA: TGTGCCAGCAGCTTAGAAGGTGATCGGCCCCAGCATTTT; CDR3 protein: CASSLEGDRPQHF; D gene: .; clone size: .; V gene: TRBV11-2; J gene: TRBJ1-5
CDR3 DNA: TGCGCCAGCAGTTCTGACAGGCTCGGGCCCCAGCATTTT; CDR3 protein: CASSSDRLGPQHF; D gene: .; clone size: .; V gene: TRBV10-1; J gene: TRBJ1-5
CDR3 DNA: TGCAGCGTTGAAGAATTCGTTGAAAGAGAAAAGTATTTT; CDR3 protein: CSVEEFVEREKYF; D gene: .; clone size: .; V gene: TRBV29-1; J gene: TRBJ2-3
CDR3 DNA: TGTGCCAGCAGTGGGGAGACAGGGGGCGTCTATGGCTACACCTTC; CDR3 protein: CASSGETGGVYGYTF; D gene: TRBD1; clone size: .; V gene: TRBV6-1; J gene: TRBJ1-2
CDR3 DNA: TGTGCCAGCAGCTCATACCTCGCTGGCGCCGACTATGGCTACACCTTC; CDR3 protein: CASSSYLAGADYGYTF; D gene: .; clone size: once; V gene: TRBV6-6; J gene: TRBJ1-2
CDR3 DNA: TGTGCCATCACCGAGGGATCGAATACCGGGGAGCTGTTTTTT; CDR3 protein: CAITEGSNTGELFF; D gene: .; clone size: .; V gene: TRBV10-3; J gene: TRBJ2-2
CDR3 DNA: TGTGCCAGCAACGTGGGCTTTGAAGCTTTCTTT; CDR3 protein: CASNVGFEAFF; D gene: .; clone size: .; V gene: TRBV6-6; J gene: TRBJ1-1
CDR3 DNA: TGTGCCAGCAGCTTCGGGACAGGGATCTCTGGGGCCAACGTCCTGACTTTC; CDR3 protein: CASSFGTGISGANVLTF; D gene: TRBD1; clone size: .; V gene: TRBV5-4; J gene: TRBJ2-6
CDR3 DNA: TGTGCCAGCAGCGCGACGGGACCGACGCCCAACTATGGCTACACCTTC; CDR3 protein: CASSATGPTPNYGYTF; D gene: .; clone size: .; V gene: TRBV5-5; J gene: TRBJ1-2
CDR3 DNA: TGCAGCGTTGAACAGTACAATGAGCAGTTCTTC; CDR3 protein: CSVEQYNEQFF; D gene: .; clone size: few; V gene: TRBV29-1; J gene: TRBJ2-1
CDR3 DNA: TGTGCCAGCAGCCCCCAGGGAAATGGCTACACCTTC; CDR3 protein: CASSPQGNGYTF; D gene: .; clone size: .; V gene: TRBV7-9; J gene: TRBJ1-2
CDR3 DNA: TGTGCCAGCTCGCTGGACATGAGAGAGACCCAGTACTTC; CDR3 protein: CASSLDMRETQYF; D gene: .; clone size: .; V gene: TRBV18; J gene: TRBJ2-5
CDR3 DNA: TGTGCCTGGAGTGTCACCTTGGGAAACACCATATATTTT; CDR3 protein: CAWSVTLGNTIYF; D gene: .; clone size: .; V gene: TRBV30; J gene: TRBJ1-3
CDR3 DNA: TGTGCCAGCAGTCCCCCCCGTCGGGAAGTTGGCAATGAGCAGTTCTTC; CDR3 protein: CASSPPRREVGNEQFF; D gene: .; clone size: .; V gene: TRBV6-6; J gene: TRBJ2-1
CDR3 DNA: TGTGCCAGCAGCCCAAACTCGGACAGGGGCCACTACGAGCAGTACTTC; CDR3 protein: CASSPNSDRGHYEQYF; D gene: TRBD1; clone size: .; V gene: TRBV27; J gene: TRBJ2-7
CDR3 DNA: TGTGCCAGCAGTTTAAATCCCGGAAGAGAGCAGTACTTC; CDR3 protein: CASSLNPGREQYF; D gene: .; clone size: .; V gene: TRBV27; J gene: TRBJ2-7
CDR3 DNA: TGTGCCACCAGCAGAGATGGGGGACAGTCCTACGAGCAGTACTTC; CDR3 protein: CATSRDGGQSYEQYF; D gene: TRBD1; clone size: .; V gene: TRBV15; J gene: TRBJ2-7